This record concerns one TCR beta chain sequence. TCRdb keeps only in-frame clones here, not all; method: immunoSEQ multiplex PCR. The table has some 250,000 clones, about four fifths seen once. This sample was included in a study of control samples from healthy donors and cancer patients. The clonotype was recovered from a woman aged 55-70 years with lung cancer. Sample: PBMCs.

DNA of the CDR3: TGTGCCAGCAGCCTCCGACAGGGAGGTTGGGTGGATACGCAGTATTTT. Its protein is CASSLRQGGWVDTQYF. This chain links TRBV7-2 with TRBJ2-3, with D perhaps matching TRBD1 (7 bases). V shed 5 bases and J shed 6 bases, with 21 bases lying between them. CDR3 length equals 16 residues. Germline V CDR1 and CDR2: SGHTA, FQGNSA.